The 17 T cell receptor beta chains reported below all come from one sample, sequenced in a study of beta chain features in type 1 diabetes. Expressed TCRB transcripts were sequenced because the entire RNA isolate underwent reverse transcription. The table came from immunoSEQ multiplex PCR; TCRdb's copy has only in-frame clones and leaves some out. There are 300,000 to 400,000 clones in the sample; 6.5% to 10% occur only once, and roughly 0.44% lies in the top ten. Sequenced material: central memory CD4+ T cells from blood. The receptors come from a young woman in good health.

This clone was counted only a few times. The genes are TRBV11-3 and TRBJ2-3, with 7 bases that match TRBD2. Germline CDR1 is SGHNT and CDR2 is YENEEA. Trimming removed 7 bases from V and 4 bases from J; junction bases left unmatched: 11. CDR3 length: 15 amino acids. The CDR3 DNA reads as TGTGCCAGCACCTCGATGGCGGGAGTAGCAGATACGCAGTATTTT. It codes for CASTSMAGVADTQYF.

This clone has just a few counts. In the same sample, other DNA sequences code for this CDR3. The CDR3 DNA follows: TGTGCCAGCAGCCCCGACCGGACAGGCTATGGCTACACCTTC. Protein sequence: CASSPDRTGYGYTF. The chain is built from TRBV7-3 and TRBJ1-2; TRBD1 matches 7 bases. Germline V gene lookup returns CDR1 SGHTA and CDR2 FQGTGA. V gave up 5 bases and J gave up 4 bases; unmatched junction bases: 7. The CDR3 extends over 14 amino acids.

This clone appeared a few times. V gene TRBV4-2 combines with J gene TRBJ2-1; the D gene is possibly TRBD1 (5 bases). The germline CDR1 and CDR2 sequences are LGHNA and YNFKEQ. Trimming took off 5 bases at V and 0 bases at J, with 14 bases between the two ends. This CDR3 region has 16 residues. In DNA form, the CDR3 reads TGTGCCAGCAGCTTAGTTGGGGCTAACTCCTACAATGAGCAGTTCTTC. This gives the protein CASSLVGANSYNEQFF.

The chain couples TRBV28 to TRBJ2-7; no reliable D call. Deletions cut 6 bases from V and 0 bases from J, with 15 bases between. Per germline, CDR1 MDHEN and CDR2 SYDVKM. CDR3 length equals 15 residues. This CDR3 reads CASSPPQGHSYEQYF. CDR3 nucleotides: TGTGCCAGCAGCCCCCCTCAAGGGCACTCCTACGAGCAGTACTTC.

V gene TRBV5-1 combines with J gene TRBJ2-7, with D uncertain. CDR3 length: 16 residues. V was trimmed by 1 base and J by 3 bases, leaving 17 bases between them. Germline V gene data show CDR1 as SGHRS and CDR2 as YFSETQ. This chain's CDR3 is CASSLLTRDSGYEQYF. The DNA for the CDR3 is TGCGCCAGCAGCTTGTTGACAAGGGATTCTGGCTACGAGCAGTACTTC.

The chain employs TRBV15 and TRBJ2-1; D possibly uses TRBD1 or TRBD2 (5 bases each). This CDR3 is built from 15 residues. Looked up from germline, CDR1 is LNHNV and CDR2 is YYDKDF (reference sequence). The V and J ends lost 3 bases and 9 bases respectively, with 18 bases between them. For the CDR3, the DNA is TGTGCCACCAGCAGGGAAACTGTGGGGGTAGGTGAGCAGTTCTTC. Protein product: CATSRETVGVGEQFF.

The rearrangement links TRBV7-2 to TRBJ2-1, with 12 bases lining up with TRBD2. Germline V gene sequence: CDR1 SGHTA, CDR2 FQGNSA. Losses at the gene ends were 4 bases for V and 8 bases for J; bases not matched to a gene: 6. This CDR3 contains 15 residues. CDR3 in amino acids: CASSSGLAGGHEQFF. CDR3 nucleotide sequence: TGTGCCAGCAGCTCAGGGCTAGCGGGAGGGCATGAGCAGTTCTTC.

This clone has just a few counts. The rearrangement joins TRBV10-3 to TRBJ1-1, with TRBD1 matching over 9 bases. The CDR3 has 18 amino acids. V was clipped by 0 bases and J by 5 bases; unmatched bases: 13. From germline, CDR1 is ENHRY and CDR2 SYGVKD. The CDR3 DNA reads TGTGCCATCAGTGAGTCGAGCGTCGGGGACAGGGAAATTACTGAAGCTTTCTTT. Its translation is CAISESSVGDREITEAFF.

The chain employs TRBV20-1 and TRBJ2-3; the D is unclear. CDR1 DFQATT and CDR2 SNEGSKA come from the germline V gene (reference sequence). The CDR3 loop spans 11 amino acids. With 6 bases removed from V and 5 bases from J, the gap between germline ends came to 9 bases. The CDR3 DNA sequence: TGCAGTGCCAAGACGGGAGATACGCAGTATTTT. Translating it yields CSAKTGDTQYF.

This rearrangement joins TRBV5-4 to TRBJ2-5; TRBD2 might be the D (5 bases). The germline V gene encodes CDR1 SGHNT and CDR2 YYREEE (reference sequence). Trimming took 4 bases from V and 3 from J, leaving 19 bases between them. This CDR3 region has 16 residues. CDR3 coding DNA: TGTGCCAGCAGCCAAGGAGGCGACGGGCGAAAAGAGACCCAGTACTTC. It yields the protein CASSQGGDGRKETQYF.

V is TRBV5-4 and J is TRBJ2-5; D is undetermined. Trimming took off 4 bases at V and 2 bases at J, with 6 bases between the two ends. This CDR3 comprises 12 residues. Per the germline V gene, CDR1 is SGHNT and CDR2 is YYREEE (reference sequence). CDR3 residues: CASSAYQETQYF. The CDR3, as DNA: TGTGCCAGCAGCGCTTATCAAGAGACCCAGTACTTC.

This sequence joins TRBV9 and TRBJ1-4; possibly TRBD1 for D (6 bases). CDR1 and CDR2 from the germline V gene are SGDLS and YYNGEE. V was trimmed by 6 bases and J by 8 bases, leaving 20 bases between them. The CDR3 totals 15 residues. CDR3 nucleotides: TGTGCCAGCACCCAGACAGGCGGTACCTCCGAAAAACTGTTTTTT. It is translated as CASTQTGGTSEKLFF. Full variable domain (remainder filled in from reference TRBV9 and TRBJ1-4): DSGVTQTPKHLITATGQRVTLRCSPRSGDLSVYWYQQSLDQGLQFLIQYYNGEERAKGNILERFSAQQFPDLHSELNLSSLELGDSALYFCASTQTGGTSEKLFFGSGTQLSVL.

The chain combines TRBV2 with TRBJ1-2, with 7 bases matching TRBD1. The V gene's germline CDR1 is SNHLY and CDR2 FYNNEI. CDR3 length: 16 amino acids. The V and J ends lost 6 bases and 0 bases, in that order; junction bases with no gene match: 10. DNA for the CDR3: TGTGCCAGCAGAGCTCTTTCTCAGGGGGCTAACTATGGCTACACCTTC. As protein: CASRALSQGANYGYTF.

The rearrangement uses TRBV7-9 and TRBJ1-1; 9 bases align to TRBD1. Germline loops: CDR1 SEHNR, CDR2 FQNEAQ (reference sequence). This CDR3 contains 16 residues. Trimming took 0 bases from V and 1 from J; bases not matched to a gene: 3. Written as DNA, the CDR3 is TGTGCCAGCAGCTTAGCGACAGGGGGTCCGAACACTGAAGCTTTCTTT. This encodes CASSLATGGPNTEAFF.

The gene calls are TRBV21-1 and TRBJ2-7; TRBD1, as called in the table, went unchecked against the DNA. TRBV21-1 is noted as a pseudogene. The CDR3 loop spans 16 amino acids. The CDR3 here is CASSIWDRGESYEQYF. CDR3 bases: TGTGCCAGCAGCATATGGGACAGGGGAGAATCCTACGAGCAGTACTTC.

The chain is built from TRBV7-6 and TRBJ2-1; no definite D call. CDR3 length: 15 amino acids. Trimming left V 1 base short and J 2 bases short, with 9 bases between. The germline V gene encodes CDR1 SGHVS and CDR2 FNYEAQ. The CDR3 nucleotides read TGTGCCAGCAGCTTAGGGCCGCAACCCTACAATGAGCAGTTCTTC. Translated: CASSLGPQPYNEQFF. Complete variable domain (other parts from reference TRBV7-6 and TRBJ2-1): GAGVSQSPRYKVTKRGQDVALRCDPISGHVSLYWYRQALGQGPEFLTYFNYEAQQDKSGLPNDRFSAERPEGSISTLTIQRTEQRDSAMYRCASSLGPQPYNEQFFGPGTRLTVL.

The sample holds a few counts of this clone. The V call is TRBV18, the J call TRBJ2-5, with D possibly TRBD1 on 5 matching bases. Germline CDR1 KGHSH, CDR2 LQKENI. V dropped 5 bases and J dropped 5 bases, with 18 bases sitting between them. This CDR3 spans 15 amino acids. CDR3 nucleotide sequence: TGTGCCAGCTCAGCGACAGTTCACCAGAAGGAGACCCAGTACTTC. It encodes CASSATVHQKETQYF.